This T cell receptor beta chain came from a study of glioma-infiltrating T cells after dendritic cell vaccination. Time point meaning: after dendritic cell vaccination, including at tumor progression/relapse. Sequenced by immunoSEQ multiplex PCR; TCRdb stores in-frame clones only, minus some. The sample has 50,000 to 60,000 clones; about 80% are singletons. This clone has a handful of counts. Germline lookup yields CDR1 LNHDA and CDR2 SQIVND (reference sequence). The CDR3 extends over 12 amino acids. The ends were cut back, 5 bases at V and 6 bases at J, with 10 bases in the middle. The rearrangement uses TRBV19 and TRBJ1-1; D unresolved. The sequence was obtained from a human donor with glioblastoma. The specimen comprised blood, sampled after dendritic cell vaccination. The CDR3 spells CASSPRISEAFF. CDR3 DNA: TGTGCCAGTAGTCCGCGGATATCTGAAGCTTTCTTT.